Shown below are 2 T cell receptor beta chains from a single sample sequenced in a study of Tregs in tolerant kidney transplant recipients. This table comes from immunoSEQ multiplex PCR, and its TCRdb copy is limited to in-frame clones, with some not included. In total, the table holds about 30,000 clones. The sample in question was CD8+ T cells from blood, obtained before the transplant. The receptors originated from a human donor who received a combined kidney and bone marrow transplant.

In the case of this clone: The read ends 3 residues shy of where the CDR3 ends; the end is completed using the germline J gene. The chain is built from TRBV4-2 and TRBJ2-7, with 7 bases identical to TRBD2. Germline lookup yields CDR1 LGHNA and CDR2 YNFKEQ. Unmatched junction bases numbered 9, after V lost 4 bases and J lost 3 bases. CDR3 size: 15 residues. The CDR3 region is CASSPEAGPNYEQYF. Partial CDR3 DNA: TGTGCCAGCAGCCCTGAAGCGGGACCAAACTACGAG.

About this clone: The read ends 3 residues before the CDR3 terminus; that terminus is restored from the germline J gene. The rearrangement links TRBV19 to TRBJ2-1, with 10 bases matching TRBD2. Germline CDR1 is LNHDA and CDR2 is SQIVND (reference sequence). The V and J ends lost 6 bases and 7 bases, in that order; junction bases with no gene match: 9. CDR3 length: 15 amino acids. The CDR3 sequence is CASSKAGGPLNEQFF. The sequenced CDR3 bases are TGTGCCAGTAGCAAAGCGGGAGGGCCCTTGAATGAG.